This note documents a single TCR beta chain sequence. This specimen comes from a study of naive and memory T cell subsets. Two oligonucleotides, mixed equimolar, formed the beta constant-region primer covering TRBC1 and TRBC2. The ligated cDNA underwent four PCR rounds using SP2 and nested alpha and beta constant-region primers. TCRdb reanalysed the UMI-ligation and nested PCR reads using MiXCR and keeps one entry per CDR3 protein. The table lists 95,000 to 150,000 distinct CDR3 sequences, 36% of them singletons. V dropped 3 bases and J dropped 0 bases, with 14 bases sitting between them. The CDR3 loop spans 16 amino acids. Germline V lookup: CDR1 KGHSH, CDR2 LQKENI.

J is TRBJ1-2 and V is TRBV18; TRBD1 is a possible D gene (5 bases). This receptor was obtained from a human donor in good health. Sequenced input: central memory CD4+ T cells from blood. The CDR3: CASSPTGTATNYGYTF. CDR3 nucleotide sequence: TGTGCCAGCTCACCTACCGGGACGGCTACTAACTATGGCTACACCTTC.